The 27 T cell receptor beta chains below all came from one sample that was sequenced in a study of a mutant IDH1 vaccine in newly diagnosed glioma. Regarding time point: baseline, week 1 (first vaccination visit). The treatment denotes: pre-vaccination baseline after standard-of-care therapy. The data were produced by immunoSEQ multiplex PCR, yet TCRdb's version contains in-frame clones alone and is incomplete. Of tens of thousands of clones detected, approximately 93% appear once; the ten largest clones hold around 8.4%. Specimen: PBMCs, collected from a glioma patient treated with radiotherapy, temozolomide or both. These receptors came from a man aged 30-40 years with glioma.

The rearrangement links TRBV7-9 to TRBJ2-7; tentatively, D is TRBD2 (5 bases). Between the trimmed V and J ends, which lost 5 bases and 5 bases, there was a span of 19 bases. The CDR3 contains 15 residues. Germline CDR1 reads SEHNR; CDR2 reads FQNEAQ (reference sequence). CDR3 region: CASSPGVILRDEQYF. As DNA, the CDR3 is TGTGCCAGCAGCCCTGGGGTCATATTGCGGGACGAGCAGTACTTC.

The chain carries TRBV7-6 and TRBJ2-5, with D possibly called TRBD1 or TRBD2 (5 bases each). The CDR3 length is 15 residues. Germline CDR1 and CDR2: SGHVS and FNYEAQ. V gave up 3 bases and J gave up 1 base, with 12 bases separating them. CDR3 DNA sequence: TGTGCCAGCAGCTTCATGACGGGACCCCAAGAGACCCAGTACTTC. Protein: CASSFMTGPQETQYF. Full variable domain (outside the CDR3, taken from reference TRBV7-6 and TRBJ2-5): GAGVSQSPRYKVTKRGQDVALRCDPISGHVSLYWYRQALGQGPEFLTYFNYEAQQDKSGLPNDRFSAERPEGSISTLTIQRTEQRDSAMYRCASSFMTGPQETQYFGPGTRLLVL.

This chain connects TRBV5-1 to TRBJ1-4, with 8 bases lining up with TRBD1. CDR3 length: 15 residues. V was clipped by 0 bases and J by 8 bases; unmatched bases: 6. The germline CDR1 and CDR2 sequences are SGHRS and YFSETQ. CDR3 in DNA: TGCGCCAGCAGCTTGGAGACAGGGGCGGGGGAAAAACTGTTTTTT. Protein product: CASSLETGAGEKLFF.

This clone occurred once. The chain combines TRBV4-1 with TRBJ2-1, with 12 bases aligning to TRBD1. This CDR3 has 16 amino acids. The V and J ends lost 4 bases and 6 bases, in that order; junction bases with no gene match: 7. Germline CDR1 MGHRA, CDR2 YSYEKL. DNA of the CDR3: TGCGCCAGCAGCCCGATGGGACAGGGGGCGTCCAATGAGCAGTTCTTC. Translating it yields CASSPMGQGASNEQFF.

V gene TRBV5-4 combines with J gene TRBJ1-4; 9 nucleotides line up with TRBD1. The germline V gene encodes CDR1 SGHNT and CDR2 YYREEE (reference sequence). The CDR3 consists of 14 residues. The J segment lost 8 bases and the V segment lost 2 bases, leaving 4 bases of the junction unmatched. The CDR3 loop reads CASSLQGAGEKLFF. The CDR3 nucleotides are TGTGCCAGCAGCTTACAGGGGGCTGGGGAAAAACTGTTTTTT.

The V and J genes are TRBV28 and TRBJ2-1, with D maybe TRBD1 (5 bases). V lost 4 bases, J lost 0 bases, and 13 bases lay in between. The CDR3 extends over 16 amino acids. The V gene's germline CDR1 is MDHEN and CDR2 SYDVKM. The CDR3: CASSSLTASSYNEQFF. Written as DNA, the CDR3 is TGTGCCAGCAGTTCCCTGACAGCCAGCTCCTACAATGAGCAGTTCTTC.

This chain's CDR3 is CASSFGGVRTEAFF. The CDR3 coding sequence is TGCGCCAGCAGCTTTGGAGGAGTACGGACTGAAGCTTTCTTT. J is TRBJ1-1 and V is TRBV5-1; D is undetermined. The V gene's germline CDR1 is SGHRS and CDR2 YFSETQ. The V end lost 2 bases, the J end lost 5 bases, and 13 bases lay between the germline ends. CDR3 size: 14 residues.

The chain employs TRBV19 and TRBJ2-2, with D perhaps matching TRBD2 (6 bases). Trimming removed 10 bases from V and 3 bases from J, with 15 bases in between. The germline CDR1 and CDR2 sequences are LNHDA and SQIVND (reference sequence). The CDR3 is 14 residues long. CDR3 residues: CAIRRRVDTGELFF. DNA for the CDR3: TGTGCCATCCGAAGGAGGGTGGACACCGGGGAGCTGTTTTTT.

This rearrangement joins TRBV25-1 to TRBJ2-4, with a possible D match to TRBD1 (6 bases). CDR1 and CDR2 (germline): MGHDK, SYGVNS. V lost 3 bases and J lost 1, with 10 bases in between. The CDR3 has 15 amino acids. Here the CDR3 reads CASSDPGAAKNIQYF. DNA of the CDR3: TGTGCCAGCAGTGATCCAGGGGCGGCCAAAAACATTCAGTACTTC.

The DNA for the CDR3 is TGTGCCAGCAGCTTGGCCTCTAATCAAGAGACCCAGTACTTC. Translating it yields CASSLASNQETQYF. The V gene is TRBV5-4, the J gene TRBJ2-5; D not certain. CDR1 SGHNT and CDR2 YYREEE come from the germline V gene (reference sequence). V lost 0 bases, J lost 2 bases, and 8 bases lay in between. The CDR3 spans 14 residues.

This clone was seen just once. The chain has TRBV5-1 and TRBJ2-1, with 9 bases aligning to TRBD2. V lost 0 bases to trimming and J lost 2 bases; unmatched junction nucleotides: 3. Germline CDR1 reads SGHRS; CDR2 reads YFSETQ. This CDR3 has 16 amino acids. The CDR3 protein is CASSLDGGRAYNEQFF. As DNA, the CDR3 is TGCGCCAGCAGCTTGGACGGCGGGAGGGCCTACAATGAGCAGTTCTTC.

The chain couples TRBV6-5 to TRBJ1-5, with D possibly TRBD1 on 5 matching bases. Germline-derived CDR1 and CDR2 are MNHEY and SVGAGI. Trimming took off 2 bases at V and 5 bases at J, with 7 bases between the two ends. This CDR3 is 13 amino acids long. The CDR3 is CASSYGRDQPQHF. Here the CDR3 DNA reads TGTGCCAGCAGTTACGGCAGGGATCAGCCCCAGCATTTT.

V gene TRBV18 combines with J gene TRBJ1-1; D ambiguous. This CDR3 has 11 amino acids. Germline CDR1 KGHSH, CDR2 LQKENI. V was pared by 5 bases and J by 2 bases, with 3 bases between. In DNA, the CDR3 is TGTGCCAGCTCAGATAACACTGAAGCTTTCTTT. Translation: CASSDNTEAFF.

In its sample, this clone was seen once. V gene TRBV2 combines with J gene TRBJ1-1; 7 bases map to TRBD1. Germline values: CDR1 SNHLY, CDR2 FYNNEI. This CDR3 is 13 amino acids long. V lost 2 bases, J lost 4 bases, and 1 base stayed unmatched. The CDR3 spells CASSEYRGTEAFF. The CDR3 DNA sequence: TGTGCCAGCAGTGAATACAGGGGCACTGAAGCTTTCTTT.

The chain joins TRBV4-2 to TRBJ2-1; TRBD1 agrees at 7 bases. This CDR3 contains 16 residues. V dropped 1 base and J dropped 2; count of bases not matched to a gene: 5. Germline V gives CDR1 LGHNA, CDR2 YNFKEQ. CDR3 DNA sequence: TGTGCCAGCAGCCAAGGTTTCGGGACAGCCTACAATGAGCAGTTCTTC. It yields the protein CASSQGFGTAYNEQFF.

The chain couples TRBV30 to TRBJ1-2, with D tentatively TRBD1 (5 bases). The CDR3 consists of 12 residues. Between the trimmed V and J ends, which lost 5 bases and 2 bases, there was a span of 9 bases. CDR1 and CDR2 (germline): GTSNPN, SVGIG (reference sequence). The CDR3 region has the DNA TGTGCCTGGGGGGCAGGAAACTATGGCTACACCTTC. This translates into CAWGAGNYGYTF.

This clone was counted a single time. The chain carries TRBV29-1 and TRBJ2-5, with 7 bases identical to TRBD1. Per the germline V gene, CDR1 is SQVTM and CDR2 is ANQGSEA. The CDR3 contains 12 residues. With 6 bases clipped from V and 1 base from J, the junction kept 2 bases outside the gene matches. The CDR3 region is CSVGQIQETQYF. CDR3 in DNA: TGCAGCGTGGGACAGATCCAAGAGACCCAGTACTTC. The variable domain in full, with the rest retrieved from reference TRBV29-1 and TRBJ2-5, is SAVISQKPSRDICQRGTSLTIQCQVDSQVTMMFWYRQQPGQSLTLIATANQGSEATYESGFVIDKFPISRPNLTFSTLTVSNMSPEDSSIYLCSVGQIQETQYFGPGTRLLVL.

The chain links TRBV5-1 to TRBJ1-1; the match to TRBD1 covers 7 bases. The germline V gene has CDR1 SGHRS and CDR2 YFSETQ. Germline trimming cut 4 bases from V and 0 bases from J; bases unmatched to any gene: 6. The CDR3 spans 15 residues. This CDR3 is CASSVTQGLNTEAFF. As DNA, the CDR3 is TGCGCCAGCAGCGTTACACAGGGGCTGAACACTGAAGCTTTCTTT.

This CDR3 reads CASSIDKWGAGEQFF. The CDR3 DNA sequence: TGTGCCAGTAGTATAGATAAGTGGGGTGCTGGGGAGCAGTTCTTC. The rearrangement links TRBV19 to TRBJ2-1; no clear D. Trimming took off 0 bases at V and 10 bases at J, with 16 bases between the two ends. From germline, CDR1 is LNHDA and CDR2 SQIVND (reference sequence). This CDR3 region has 15 residues.

This chain connects TRBV7-8 to TRBJ2-2; TRBD2 aligns across 8 bases. The V segment lost 1 base and the J segment 4 bases; nucleotides outside the gene matches: 5. CDR3 length: 16 amino acids. The germline V gene encodes CDR1 SGHVS and CDR2 FQNEAQ. The CDR3 reads CASSLGTSGVTGELFF. The CDR3 DNA follows: TGTGCCAGCAGCTTAGGAACTAGCGGTGTCACCGGGGAGCTGTTTTTT.

V and J are TRBV2 and TRBJ2-3, with unresolved D. This CDR3 has 13 residues. Germline lookup yields CDR1 SNHLY and CDR2 FYNNEI. Trimming cost V 6 bases and J 7 bases, with 14 bases left between them. CDR3 residues: CASRSGPTNTQYF. The DNA of the CDR3 is TGTGCCAGCAGGTCAGGCCCCACGAATACGCAGTATTTT.

The chain couples TRBV15 to TRBJ2-2; D remains unclear. V was cut by 3 bases and J by 2 bases, with 16 bases left in between. Germline V CDR1 and CDR2: LNHNV, YYDKDF (reference sequence). The CDR3 is made up of 17 amino acids. CDR3 sequence (DNA): TGTGCCACCAGCAGGGATCGACGGACCGTAAACACCGGGGAGCTGTTTTTT. Its translation is CATSRDRRTVNTGELFF.

The gene calls are TRBV7-2 and TRBJ2-7; D is possibly TRBD1 (7 bases). V lost 5 bases and J lost 6, with 11 bases in between. Germline values: CDR1 SGHTA, CDR2 FQGNSA. The CDR3 runs to 12 residues. The CDR3 loop is CASSPRGVEQYF. The CDR3 DNA reads TGTGCCAGCAGCCCCAGGGGGGTCGAGCAGTACTTC.

Note on this clone: The germline gene is not matched at one end of the junction; a read error may be the cause. V and J are TRBV4-1 and TRBJ1-4; unclear D gene. The length of the CDR3 is 14 residues. CDR1 MGHRA and CDR2 YSYEKL come from the germline V gene. The CDR3 spells CASSLEALSEKLFF. The CDR3 DNA follows: TGCGCCAGTAGCCTCGAGGCCCTCAGTGAAAAACTGTTTTTT.

On this clone itself: The identical CDR3 is also encoded by other nucleotide sequences in the sample. The CDR3 region has the DNA TGTGCCAGCAGCTTAAGTCTAGCGGGCTCCTACAATGAGCAGTTCTTC. Translating gives CASSLSLAGSYNEQFF. The V gene is TRBV7-9, the J gene TRBJ2-1; TRBD2 aligns across 8 bases. The junction had 3 bases not matched to a gene; V was cut back by 2 bases and J by 0 bases. Germline V gene data show CDR1 as SEHNR and CDR2 as FQNEAQ (reference sequence). This CDR3 spans 16 amino acids.

This clone was seen more than once but under ten times. The V and J genes are TRBV27 and TRBJ1-5; D possibly corresponds to TRBD1 (5 bases). Germline V CDR1 and CDR2: MNHEY, SMNVEV (reference sequence). Trimming cost V 4 bases and J 2 bases, with 21 bases left between them. CDR3 length equals 18 residues. The CDR3 DNA sequence: TGTGCCAGCAGTTCCTTACGACAGTCGGGCCTGGGCAATCAGCCCCAGCATTTT. Amino acids: CASSSLRQSGLGNQPQHF.

The chain has TRBV4-1 and TRBJ1-1; D perhaps matches TRBD1 (5 bases). This CDR3 region has 11 residues. Germline loops: CDR1 MGHRA, CDR2 YSYEKL. V lost 1 base, J lost 8 bases, and 5 bases lay in between. CDR3 residues: CASSQGQEAFF. The CDR3 DNA reads as TGCGCCAGCAGCCAAGGACAGGAAGCTTTCTTT.